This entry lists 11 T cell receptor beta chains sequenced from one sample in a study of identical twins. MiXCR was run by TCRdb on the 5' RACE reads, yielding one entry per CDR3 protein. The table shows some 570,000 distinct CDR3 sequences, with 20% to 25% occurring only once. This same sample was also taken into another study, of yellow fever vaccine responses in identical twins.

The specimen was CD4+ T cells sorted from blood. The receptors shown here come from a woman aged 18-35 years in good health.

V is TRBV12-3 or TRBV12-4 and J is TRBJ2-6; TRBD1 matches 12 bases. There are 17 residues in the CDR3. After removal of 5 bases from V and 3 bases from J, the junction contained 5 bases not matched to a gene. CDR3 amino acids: CASSPGQGAFGANVLTF. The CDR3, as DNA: TGTGCCAGCAGTCCGGGACAGGGGGCGTTTGGGGCCAACGTCCTGACTTTC.

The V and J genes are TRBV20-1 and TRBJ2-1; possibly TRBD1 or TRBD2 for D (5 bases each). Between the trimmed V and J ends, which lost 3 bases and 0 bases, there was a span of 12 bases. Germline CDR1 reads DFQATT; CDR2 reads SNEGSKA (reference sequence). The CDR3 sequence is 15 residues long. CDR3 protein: CSASLGEISYNEQFF. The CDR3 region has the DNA TGCAGTGCTAGCCTAGGGGAGATCTCCTACAATGAGCAGTTCTTC.

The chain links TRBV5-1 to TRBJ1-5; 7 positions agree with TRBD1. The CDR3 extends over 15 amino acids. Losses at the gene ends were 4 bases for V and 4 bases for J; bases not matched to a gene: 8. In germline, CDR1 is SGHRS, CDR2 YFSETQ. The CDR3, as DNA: TGCGCCAGCAGCCCGACAGGGCTTAGGAATCAGCCCCAGCATTTT. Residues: CASSPTGLRNQPQHF. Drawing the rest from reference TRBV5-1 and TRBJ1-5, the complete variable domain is KAGVTQTPRYLIKTRGQQVTLSCSPISGHRSVSWYQQTPGQGLQFLFEYFSETQRNKGNFPGRFSGRQFSNSRSEMNVSTLELGDSALYLCASSPTGLRNQPQHFGDGTRLSIL.

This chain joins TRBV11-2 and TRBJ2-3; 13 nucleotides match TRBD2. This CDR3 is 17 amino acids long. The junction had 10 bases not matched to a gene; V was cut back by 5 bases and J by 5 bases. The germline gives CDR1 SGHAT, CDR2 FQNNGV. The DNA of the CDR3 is TGTGCCAGCAGCCCGCGGACTAGCGGGGGTGTGAGAGATACGCAGTATTTT. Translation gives CASSPRTSGGVRDTQYF.

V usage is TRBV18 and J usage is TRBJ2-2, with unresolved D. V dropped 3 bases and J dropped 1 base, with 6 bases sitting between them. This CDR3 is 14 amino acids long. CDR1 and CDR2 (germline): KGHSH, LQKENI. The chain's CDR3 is CASSPLQNTGELFF. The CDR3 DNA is TGTGCCAGCTCACCCCTGCAGAACACCGGGGAGCTGTTTTTT.

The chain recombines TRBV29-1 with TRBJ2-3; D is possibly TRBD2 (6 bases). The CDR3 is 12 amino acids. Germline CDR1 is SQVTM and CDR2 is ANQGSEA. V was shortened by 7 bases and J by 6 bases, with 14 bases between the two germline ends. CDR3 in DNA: TGCAGCGCCGCGGCTAGCGCCGATACGCAGTATTTT. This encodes CSAAASADTQYF.

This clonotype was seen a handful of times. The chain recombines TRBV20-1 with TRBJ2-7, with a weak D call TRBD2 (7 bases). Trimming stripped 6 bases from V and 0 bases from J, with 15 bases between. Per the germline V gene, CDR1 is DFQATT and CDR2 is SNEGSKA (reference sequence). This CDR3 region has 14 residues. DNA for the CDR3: TGCAGTGCCCTCGGGGGGCCCAGCTCCTACGAGCAGTACGTC. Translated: CSALGGPSSYEQYV.

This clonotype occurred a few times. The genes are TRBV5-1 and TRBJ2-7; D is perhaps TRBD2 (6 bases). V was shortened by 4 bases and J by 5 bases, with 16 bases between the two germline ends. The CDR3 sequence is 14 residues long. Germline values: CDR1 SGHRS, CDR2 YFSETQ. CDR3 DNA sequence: TGCGCCAGCAGCCGGGGGACTTCCGGAGACGAGCAGTACGTC. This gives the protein CASSRGTSGDEQYV.

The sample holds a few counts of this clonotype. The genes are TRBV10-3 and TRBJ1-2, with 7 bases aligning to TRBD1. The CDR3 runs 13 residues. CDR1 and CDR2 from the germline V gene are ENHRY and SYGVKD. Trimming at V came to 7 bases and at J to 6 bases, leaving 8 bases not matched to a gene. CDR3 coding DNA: TGTGCCATCAACTCGGACAGGCGGGATGGCTACACCTTC. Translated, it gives CAINSDRRDGYTF.

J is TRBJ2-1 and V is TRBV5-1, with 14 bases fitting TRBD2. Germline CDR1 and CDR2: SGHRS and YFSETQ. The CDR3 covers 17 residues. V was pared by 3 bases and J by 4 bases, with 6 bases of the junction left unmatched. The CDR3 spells CASSSQGLAGAYNEQFF. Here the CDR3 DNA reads TGCGCCAGCAGCTCCCAGGGACTAGCGGGAGCGTACAATGAGCAGTTCTTC.

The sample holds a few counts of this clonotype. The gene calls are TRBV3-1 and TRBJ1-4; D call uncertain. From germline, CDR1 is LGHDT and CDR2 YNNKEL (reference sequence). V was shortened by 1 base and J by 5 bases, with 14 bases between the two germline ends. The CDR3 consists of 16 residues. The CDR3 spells CASSQGIGGSNEKLFF. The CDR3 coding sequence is TGTGCCAGCAGCCAAGGTATAGGAGGGTCGAATGAAAAACTGTTTTTT.